This T cell receptor (beta chain) stems from a study of shared clonotypes between healthy human individuals. The CDR3 contains 17 residues. The germline CDR1 and CDR2 sequences are MGHRA and YSYEKL. V lost 1 base and J 1 base, leaving 11 bases between the germline ends. Only Caucasian adults living in Nashville, Tennessee made up the donor group. Clones were sequenced by immunoSEQ multiplex PCR, and TCRdb holds only the in-frame ones, with some missing. The data contain 600,000 to 750,000 clones, about three quarters of them singletons. This sequence joins TRBV4-1 and TRBJ2-6; D is possibly TRBD1 (6 bases). The TCR was taken from a young woman in good health. Sequencing was done on a sample of memory CD4+ T cells sorted from blood. The subset was: CD45RA-negative fraction. This chain's CDR3 is CASSQGQAFSGANVLTF. DNA of the CDR3: TGCGCCAGCAGCCAAGGACAGGCCTTTTCTGGGGCCAACGTCCTGACTTTC.